These 3 T cell receptor beta chains originate from one sample sequenced in a study of blood T cells in healthy people across ages. A second PCR of roughly 7 to 11 cycles used a sample-barcoded 5' primer and a J-beta primer mix. TCRdb reprocessed the 5' RACE reads with MiXCR, giving one entry per CDR3 protein. The data contain 1.5 million to 2 million distinct CDR3 sequences, roughly 30% of them seen just once; the ten biggest clones take up approximately 7.7%. The sequenced sample consisted of blood. The receptors originated from a woman in her twenties or thirties in good health.

The chain has TRBV19 and TRBJ1-1, with unresolved D. Between the trimmed V and J ends, which lost 3 bases and 8 bases, there was a span of 7 bases. Per the germline V gene, CDR1 is LNHDA and CDR2 is SQIVND (reference sequence). This CDR3 comprises 11 residues. CDR3 residues: CASSIGLEAFF. The CDR3 DNA reads TGTGCCAGTAGTATCGGGTTAGAAGCTTTCTTT.

The CDR3 protein is CASPLWAAGAGDTQYF. CDR3 bases: TGTGCCAGCCCCCTCTGGGCGGCAGGGGCCGGGGATACGCAGTATTTT. The chain carries TRBV27 and TRBJ2-3, with D tentatively TRBD1 (6 bases). The CDR3 is made up of 16 amino acids. Germline V lookup: CDR1 MNHEY, CDR2 SMNVEV (reference sequence). V lost 8 bases and J lost 6, with 24 bases in between.

Ten or more counts support this clonotype. The chain combines TRBV10-3 with TRBJ1-6; possible D gene TRBD1, 5 bases. V lost 5 bases and J 10 bases, leaving 18 bases between the germline ends. The CDR3 length is 15 residues. Germline CDR1 reads ENHRY; CDR2 reads SYGVKD. CDR3 in amino acids: CAISPYDSSDSPLHF. The CDR3, as DNA: TGTGCCATCAGTCCTTATGACAGTTCGGACTCACCCCTCCACTTT.